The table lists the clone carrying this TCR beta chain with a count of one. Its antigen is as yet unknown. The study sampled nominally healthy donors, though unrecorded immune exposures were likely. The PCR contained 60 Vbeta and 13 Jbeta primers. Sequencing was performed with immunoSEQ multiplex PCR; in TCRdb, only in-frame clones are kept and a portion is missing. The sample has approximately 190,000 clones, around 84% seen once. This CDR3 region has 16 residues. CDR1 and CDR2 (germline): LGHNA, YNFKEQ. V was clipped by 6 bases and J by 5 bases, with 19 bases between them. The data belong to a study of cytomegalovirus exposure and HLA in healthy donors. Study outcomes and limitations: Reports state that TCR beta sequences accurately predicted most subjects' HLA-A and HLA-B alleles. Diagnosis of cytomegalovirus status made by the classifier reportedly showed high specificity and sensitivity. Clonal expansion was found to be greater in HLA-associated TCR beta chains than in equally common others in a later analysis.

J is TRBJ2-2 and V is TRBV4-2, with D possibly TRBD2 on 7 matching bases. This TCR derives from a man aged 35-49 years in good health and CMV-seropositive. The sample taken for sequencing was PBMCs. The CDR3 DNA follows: TGTGCCAGCAGTGATGGGGGGGGCGCAATGACCGGGGAGCTGTTTTTT. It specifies CASSDGGGAMTGELFF.